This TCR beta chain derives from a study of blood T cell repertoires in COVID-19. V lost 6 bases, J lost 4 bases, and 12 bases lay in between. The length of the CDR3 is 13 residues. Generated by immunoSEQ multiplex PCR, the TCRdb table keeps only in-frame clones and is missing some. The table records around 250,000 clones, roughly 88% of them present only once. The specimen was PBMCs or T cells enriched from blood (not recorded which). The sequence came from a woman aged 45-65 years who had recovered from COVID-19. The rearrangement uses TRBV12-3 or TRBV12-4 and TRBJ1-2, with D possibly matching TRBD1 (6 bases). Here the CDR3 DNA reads TGTGCCAGCAGCCTAGACAGGATCTATGGCTACACCTTC. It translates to CASSLDRIYGYTF.